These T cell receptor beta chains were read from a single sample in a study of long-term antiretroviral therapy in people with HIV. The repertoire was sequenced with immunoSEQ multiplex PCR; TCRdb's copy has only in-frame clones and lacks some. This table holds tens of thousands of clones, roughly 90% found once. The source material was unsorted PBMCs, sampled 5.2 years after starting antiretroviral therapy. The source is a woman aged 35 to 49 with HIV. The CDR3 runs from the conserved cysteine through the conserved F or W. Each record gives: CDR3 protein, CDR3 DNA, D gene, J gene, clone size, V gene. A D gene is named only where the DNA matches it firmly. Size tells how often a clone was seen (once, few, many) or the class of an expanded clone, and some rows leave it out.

CAWNLAGGLVGELFF,TGTGCCTGGAACCTAGCGGGGGGGCTCGTCGGGGAGCTGTTTTTT,TRBD2,TRBJ2-2,-,TRBV30
CASSQDRSGWETQYF,TGCGCCAGCAGCCAAGATAGATCGGGGTGGGAGACCCAGTACTTC,-,TRBJ2-5,-,TRBV4-3
CASRYLSDTQYF,TGTGCCAGCAGATACCTATCGGATACGCAGTATTTT,-,TRBJ2-3,-,TRBV9
CASSLVVDTQYF,TGCGCCAGCAGCTTGGTTGTAGATACGCAGTATTTT,-,TRBJ2-3,once,TRBV5-1
CASTLTGGAAEAFF,TGCGCCAGCACCTTGACAGGGGGCGCGGCTGAAGCTTTCTTT,TRBD1,TRBJ1-1,-,TRBV5-1
CASSYRVGTGEVEQYF,TGTGCCAGCAGTTACCGGGTGGGGACAGGGGAGGTCGAGCAGTACTTC,TRBD1,TRBJ2-7,-,TRBV6-6
CASSLDSHTEAFF,TGTGCCAGCAGCCTCGACAGCCACACTGAAGCTTTCTTT,-,TRBJ1-1,-,TRBV5-8
CASSYLAGGTDTQYF,TGTGCCAGCAGTTACCTCGCGGGTGGCACAGATACGCAGTATTTT,-,TRBJ2-3,-,TRBV6-5
CASSQVGQSTDTQYF,TGCGCCAGCAGTCAAGTAGGACAGAGCACAGATACGCAGTATTTT,-,TRBJ2-3,-,TRBV5-1
CASSIARRETQYF,TGTGCCAGTAGTATTGCGCGTAGGGAGACCCAGTACTTC,-,TRBJ2-5,-,TRBV19
CATSNWSNQPQHF,TGTGCCACGTCGAACTGGAGCAATCAGCCCCAGCATTTT,-,TRBJ1-5,-,TRBV2
CASGLRDGTSYEQYF,TGTGCTAGTGGCCTACGGGACGGGACCTCCTACGAGCAGTACTTC,-,TRBJ2-7,-,TRBV12-5
CASSVGDATEAFF,TGTGCCAGCAGCGTAGGGGACGCGACGGAAGCTTTCTTT,-,TRBJ1-1,-,TRBV9
CASSDQGAQGQFF,TGCGCCAGCAGTGATCAAGGAGCGCAGGGGCAGTTCTTC,-,TRBJ2-1,-,TRBV10-2
CASSLGLSNQPQHF,TGTGCCAGCAGCTTAGGCCTGTCCAATCAGCCCCAGCATTTT,-,TRBJ1-5,once,TRBV7-8
CASSLGDTRLTEAFF,TGTGCCAGCAGCTTGGGGGACACCCGACTCACTGAAGCTTTCTTT,-,TRBJ1-1,-,TRBV5-8
CASSHQGQSLINEQFF,TGTGCCAGCAGCCATCAGGGACAAAGCTTAATCAATGAGCAGTTCTTC,-,TRBJ2-1,-,TRBV11-3
CASGLGTGGYQPQHF,TGTGCTAGTGGTTTGGGAACAGGGGGCTATCAGCCCCAGCATTTT,TRBD1,TRBJ1-5,-,TRBV12-5
CASGLEGGYYGYTF,TGTGCTAGTGGTTTGGAGGGGGGCTACTATGGCTACACCTTC,-,TRBJ1-2,-,TRBV12-5
CASSLGQGSAEAFF,TGTGCCAGCAGCTTGGGACAGGGATCGGCTGAAGCTTTCTTT,TRBD1,TRBJ1-1,-,TRBV5-6
CSVEAGKSHEQYF,TGCAGCGTTGAGGCAGGGAAATCCCACGAGCAGTACTTC,-,TRBJ2-7,once,TRBV29-1
CASSESIGGSSYEQYF,TGCGCCAGCAGTGAGTCCATCGGGGGCAGCTCCTACGAGCAGTACTTC,-,TRBJ2-7,-,TRBV10-1
CASSGQMNTEAFF,TGCGCCAGCAGCGGCCAGATGAACACTGAAGCTTTCTTT,-,TRBJ1-1,-,TRBV5-1
CATAVTRANYGYTF,TGTGCCACCGCGGTGACTAGGGCTAACTATGGCTACACCTTC,-,TRBJ1-2,-,TRBV2
CASSPTGTGEKAFF,TGTGCCAGCAGTCCGACAGGGACCGGCGAGAAGGCTTTCTTT,TRBD1,TRBJ1-1,-,TRBV27
CASSRDRVSEQYF,TGTGCCAGCAGCCGGGACAGGGTAAGCGAGCAGTACTTC,TRBD1,TRBJ2-7,-,TRBV2
CATRDSGAHNEQFF,TGTGCCACCAGGGATAGCGGAGCTCACAATGAGCAGTTCTTC,-,TRBJ2-1,-,TRBV10-3
CASSSSGGLKETQYF,TGTGCCAGCAGTTCTAGCGGGGGCCTAAAAGAGACCCAGTACTTC,TRBD2,TRBJ2-5,-,TRBV5-4
CASSDRNGGLAGFNSYEQYF,TGTGCCAGCAGTGATCGGAACGGGGGACTAGCGGGATTTAATAGCTACGAGCAGTACTTC,TRBD2,TRBJ2-7,-,TRBV2
CASSPTGDTEAFF,TGTGCCAGCAGCCCTACGGGAGACACTGAAGCTTTCTTT,-,TRBJ1-1,-,TRBV6-5
CASNRLAGTDTQYF,TGTGCCAGCAATCGACTAGCGGGGACCGATACGCAGTATTTT,TRBD2,TRBJ2-3,few,TRBV2
CASSLAWREMADTQYF,TGTGCCAGCAGCTTAGCTTGGCGGGAGATGGCAGATACGCAGTATTTT,TRBD2,TRBJ2-3,once,TRBV11-2
CASSQAKGWTYEQYF,TGTGCCAGCAGCCAAGCGAAGGGTTGGACCTACGAGCAGTACTTC,-,TRBJ2-7,few,TRBV14
CASSELPGVNEQFF,TGCGCCAGCAGTGAGTTACCGGGGGTCAATGAGCAGTTCTTC,-,TRBJ2-1,-,TRBV10-1
CASASGDRGRGGYTF,TGTGCCAGCGCTTCCGGGGACAGGGGACGTGGGGGCTACACCTTC,TRBD1,TRBJ1-2,-,TRBV11-3
CASSYSSGGNEQFF,TGTGCCAGCAGTTACTCAAGCGGGGGCAATGAGCAGTTCTTC,TRBD2,TRBJ2-1,-,TRBV6-6
CASSEWGAGYTF,TGTGCCAGCAGTGAATGGGGGGCTGGCTACACCTTC,-,TRBJ1-2,-,TRBV6-1
CASSLGSPHTEAFF,TGTGCCAGCAGTTTAGGAAGTCCTCACACTGAAGCTTTCTTT,-,TRBJ1-1,-,TRBV27
CASSPGTDEEQYF,TGTGCCAGCTCACCCGGGACCGACGAGGAGCAGTACTTC,-,TRBJ2-7,-,TRBV18
CASSLGGAHEKLFF,TGCGCCAGCAGCTTGGGGGGGGCACACGAAAAACTGTTTTTT,-,TRBJ1-4,-,TRBV5-1
CASSYDMPNEKLFF,TGCGCCAGCAGCTATGACATGCCGAATGAAAAACTGTTTTTT,-,TRBJ1-4,-,TRBV5-1
CASSLGASGQETQYF,TGTGCCAGCAGCTTGGGGGCTAGCGGCCAAGAGACCCAGTACTTC,TRBD2,TRBJ2-5,-,TRBV5-6
CASSLASGVYNEQFF,TGCGCCAGCAGCTTGGCGTCAGGGGTTTACAATGAGCAGTTCTTC,-,TRBJ2-1,-,TRBV5-1
CASAQEGRGYTF,TGTGCCAGCGCCCAGGAGGGCCGTGGCTACACCTTC,-,TRBJ1-2,-,TRBV6-1
CASSVRENIQYF,TGTGCCAGCAGTGTTCGGGAGAACATTCAGTACTTC,-,TRBJ2-4,-,TRBV6-1
CASSFTAGMAYNEQFF,TGTGCCAGCAGCTTCACAGCGGGGATGGCCTACAATGAGCAGTTCTTC,TRBD2,TRBJ2-1,-,TRBV11-2
CASIGQDFETQYF,TGTGCCAGCATAGGACAGGATTTCGAGACCCAGTACTTC,TRBD1,TRBJ2-5,-,TRBV2
CASSYSYRSTYGYTF,TGTGCCAGCAGTTACTCCTACAGGAGCACCTATGGCTACACCTTC,-,TRBJ1-2,-,TRBV6-5
CASSQGVQDIQYF,TGCGCCAGCAGCCAAGGGGTCCAGGACATTCAGTACTTC,-,TRBJ2-4,once,TRBV4-3
CASSSRLAGYYNEQFF,TGTGCCAGCAGCTCCAGACTAGCGGGCTACTACAATGAGCAGTTCTTC,TRBD2,TRBJ2-1,-,TRBV7-9
CAISEQNYEQYF,TGTGCCATCAGTGAACAGAACTACGAGCAGTACTTC,-,TRBJ2-7,-,TRBV6-1
CASSKRTSGRDSTDTQYF,TGTGCCAGCAGCAAGCGGACTAGCGGGAGGGATAGCACAGATACGCAGTATTTT,TRBD2,TRBJ2-3,-,TRBV7-8
CASSPRTGLMGTDTQYF,TGCGCCAGCAGCCCACGGACAGGCCTTATGGGCACAGATACGCAGTATTTT,TRBD1,TRBJ2-3,once,TRBV5-1
CATSAPGLAGAETEQFF,TGTGCCACCAGCGCACCGGGACTAGCGGGAGCAGAGACTGAGCAGTTCTTC,TRBD2,TRBJ2-1,-,TRBV15
CAISGPGQGADEQYF,TGTGCCATCAGTGGGCCGGGACAGGGGGCGGACGAGCAGTACTTC,TRBD1,TRBJ2-7,-,TRBV10-3
CSVSEGQGGEAFF,TGCAGCGTTTCTGAGGGACAGGGTGGTGAAGCTTTCTTT,TRBD1,TRBJ1-1,-,TRBV29-1
CASSKFYGYTF,TGTGCCAGCAGCAAATTCTATGGCTACACCTTC,-,TRBJ1-2,-,TRBV6-1
CASSLGAFGGELFF,TGCGCCAGCAGCTTGGGAGCGTTTGGCGGGGAGCTGTTTTTT,-,TRBJ2-2,-,TRBV5-1
CASSLTGTNYEQYF,TGTGCCAGCAGCTTGACCGGGACCAACTACGAGCAGTACTTC,-,TRBJ2-7,-,TRBV27
CAISATMGDNSPLHF,TGTGCCATCAGTGCCACGATGGGGGATAATTCACCCCTCCACTTT,-,TRBJ1-6,-,TRBV10-3